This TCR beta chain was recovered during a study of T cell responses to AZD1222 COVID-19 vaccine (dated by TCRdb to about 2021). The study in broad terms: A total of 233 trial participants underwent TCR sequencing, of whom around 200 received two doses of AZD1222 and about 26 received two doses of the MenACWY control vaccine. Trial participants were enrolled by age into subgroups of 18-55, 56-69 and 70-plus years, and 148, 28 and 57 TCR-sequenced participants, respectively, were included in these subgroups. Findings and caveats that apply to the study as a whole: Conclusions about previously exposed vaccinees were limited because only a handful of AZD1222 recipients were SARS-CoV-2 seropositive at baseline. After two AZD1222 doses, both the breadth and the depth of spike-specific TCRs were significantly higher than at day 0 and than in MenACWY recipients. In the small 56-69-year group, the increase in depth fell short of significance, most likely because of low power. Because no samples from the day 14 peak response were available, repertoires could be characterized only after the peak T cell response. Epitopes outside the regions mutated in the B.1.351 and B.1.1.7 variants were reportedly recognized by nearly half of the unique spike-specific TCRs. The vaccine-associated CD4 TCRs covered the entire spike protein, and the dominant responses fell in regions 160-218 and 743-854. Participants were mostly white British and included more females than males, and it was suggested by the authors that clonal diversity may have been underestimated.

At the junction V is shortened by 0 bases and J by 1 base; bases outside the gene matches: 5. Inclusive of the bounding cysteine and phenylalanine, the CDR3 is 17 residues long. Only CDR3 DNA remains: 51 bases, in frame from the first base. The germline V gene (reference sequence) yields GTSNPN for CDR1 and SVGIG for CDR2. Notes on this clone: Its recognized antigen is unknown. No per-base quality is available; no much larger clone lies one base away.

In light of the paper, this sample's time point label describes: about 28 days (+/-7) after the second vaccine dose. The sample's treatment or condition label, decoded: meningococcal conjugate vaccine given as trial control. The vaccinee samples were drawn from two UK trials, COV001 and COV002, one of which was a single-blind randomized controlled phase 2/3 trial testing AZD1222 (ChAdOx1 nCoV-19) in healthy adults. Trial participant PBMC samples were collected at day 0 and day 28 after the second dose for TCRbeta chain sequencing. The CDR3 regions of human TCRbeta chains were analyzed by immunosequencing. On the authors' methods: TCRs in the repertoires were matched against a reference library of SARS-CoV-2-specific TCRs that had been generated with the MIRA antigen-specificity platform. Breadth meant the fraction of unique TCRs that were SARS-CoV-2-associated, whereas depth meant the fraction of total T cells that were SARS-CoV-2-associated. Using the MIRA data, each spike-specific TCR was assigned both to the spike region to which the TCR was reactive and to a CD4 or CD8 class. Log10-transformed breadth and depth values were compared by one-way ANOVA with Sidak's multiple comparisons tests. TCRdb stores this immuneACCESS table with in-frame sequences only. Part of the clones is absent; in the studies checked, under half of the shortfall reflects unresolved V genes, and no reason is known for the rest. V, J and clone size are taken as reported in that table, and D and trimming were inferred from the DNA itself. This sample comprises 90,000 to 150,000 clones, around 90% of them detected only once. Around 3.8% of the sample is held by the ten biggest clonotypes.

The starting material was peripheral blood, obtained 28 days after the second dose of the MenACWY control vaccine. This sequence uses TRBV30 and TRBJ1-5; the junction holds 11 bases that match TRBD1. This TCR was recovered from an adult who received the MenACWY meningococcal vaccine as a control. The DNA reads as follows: TGTGCCTGGAGTGTGGACAGGGGGCAGGGGAGCAATCAGCCCCAGCATTTT. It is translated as CAWSVDRGQGSNQPQHF.